These 6 T cell receptor beta chains were all obtained from the same sample, sequenced in a study of CD8+ T cells in alopecia areata. In each case, RNA was isolated and then reverse transcribed into cDNA as the sequencing template. Sequenced by immunoSEQ multiplex PCR; TCRdb stores in-frame clones only, minus some. The sample shows around 100,000 clones, no singletons; the ten largest hold about 20%. Sequencing input: lesional skin. The receptors shown here come from a C3H/HeJ mouse with alopecia areata. Mice of this strain are of MHC haplotype H2-k.

This clone was seen at least ten times. Here the gene names and germline are mouse. Coverage ceases 4 residues before the CDR3 finishes, and the germline J gene fills in the end. The J gene is TRBJ1-2, the V gene TRBV13-3; D possibly corresponds to TRBD1 (6 bases). The CDR3 extends over 15 amino acids. CDR1 is NNHDY and CDR2 is SYVADS in the germline V gene. V gave up 0 bases and J gave up 4 bases, with 13 bases separating them. Incomplete CDR3 DNA: TGTGCCAGCAGTGATGCATGGGGAGGGGGCTCC. The encoded protein is CASSDAWGGGS. The complete CDR3 sequence is CASSDAWGGGSDYTF.

This clone was observed many times. At residue 11, TCRdb's protein is not the same as the translated DNA, so the protein here was read from the DNA. These gene names are mouse names. The read gets to within 3 residues of the CDR3 end, and the germline J gene fills in the rest. The chain has TRBV13-3 and TRBJ1-6; 8 bases align to TRBD1. TRBJ1-6 is an ORF; its function is uncertain. Germline CDR1 NNHDY, CDR2 SYVADS. V gave up 5 bases and J gave up 6 bases; unmatched junction bases: 4. This CDR3 comprises 14 residues. CDR3 sequence: CASRAGGGNSPLYF. The part of the CDR3 DNA that was read is TGTGCCAGCAGGGCAGGGGGCGGTAATTCGCCC.

This clone was observed at least ten times. Gene names and germline refer to mouse. The CDR3 protein is CASSETGGPNERLFF. CDR3 DNA (partial): TGTGCCAGCAGTGAAACAGGGGGCCCCAACGAA. The chain uses TRBV13-3 and TRBJ1-4; 9 bases line up with TRBD1. Read data end 4 residues before the CDR3 end; the end is taken from the germline J gene. This CDR3 comprises 15 residues. Germline CDR1 reads NNHDY; CDR2 reads SYVADS. J gave up 3 bases and V 2 bases, and 2 bases lay outside the gene matches.

A few counts support this clone. Mouse germline and gene names are used. The CDR3 is cut off 4 residues early in the read; its end comes from the germline J gene. The J gene is TRBJ2-1, the V gene TRBV1, with 9 bases identical to TRBD2. CDR3 size: 15 residues. The germline CDR1 and CDR2 sequences are NSQYPW and LRSPGD (reference sequence). Germline trimming cut 1 base from V and 5 bases from J; bases unmatched to any gene: 3. CDR3: CTCSAADWGHAEQFF. The CDR3 bases that were read are TGCACCTGCAGTGCAGCGGACTGGGGCCATGCT.

Concerning this clone itself: These gene names are mouse names. The sequence runs out 4 residues before the end of the CDR3; the remainder is reconstructed from the germline J gene. The V gene is TRBV13-2, the J gene TRBJ2-1; 12 nucleotides align to TRBD1. Germline CDR1 NNHNN, CDR2 SYGAGS (reference sequence). This CDR3 has 15 residues. CDR3 loop: CASGDRGQGAPEQFF. CDR3 bases read: TGTGCCAGCGGTGATAGGGGACAGGGGGCGCCT.

Regarding this clone: Germline and genes here are mouse. The CDR3 reads CAWSPGLGGSYEQYF. The covered CDR3 bases are TGTGCCTGGAGCCCCGGACTGGGGGGCTCCTAT. The chain has TRBV31 and TRBJ2-7, with TRBD2 identical over 11 bases. The read halts 4 residues ahead of the CDR3 end, with the missing end drawn from the germline J gene. The CDR3 is 15 residues long. Per germline, CDR1 GKSSPN and CDR2 SITVG. With V trimmed by 3 bases and J by 0 bases, 4 bases remained unmatched.